Below are 3 T cell receptor beta chains sequenced from a single sample in a study of cytomegalovirus exposure and HLA in healthy donors. The PCR used 60 Vbeta and 13 Jbeta primers. TCRdb's table, derived via immunoSEQ multiplex PCR, lists solely in-frame clones and lacks some. The table lists around 76,000 clones. Specimen: PBMCs. The origin of the receptors is a woman aged 55-75 years in good health and CMV-seronegative.

The chain joins TRBV4-3 to TRBJ1-4, with TRBD1 matching 9 bases. The germline CDR1 and CDR2 sequences are LGHNA and YSLEER. The V and J ends lost 0 bases and 2 bases, in that order; junction bases with no gene match: 7. There are 18 residues in the CDR3. The CDR3 DNA reads TGCGCCAGCAGCCAAGATACGGGACAGGGCGCTACTAATGAAAAACTGTTTTTT. This encodes CASSQDTGQGATNEKLFF.

The chain links TRBV2 to TRBJ2-1; 8 nucleotides agree with TRBD2. V shed 1 base and J 4 bases; nucleotides not matched to a gene: 0. In germline, CDR1 is SNHLY, CDR2 FYNNEI. The CDR3 totals 14 residues. The CDR3 DNA is TGTGCCAGCAGTGAAGGACTAGCGTACAATGAGCAGTTCTTC. It specifies CASSEGLAYNEQFF.

The gene calls are TRBV6-5 and TRBJ2-1, with a tentative D call TRBD2 (5 bases). V dropped 6 bases and J dropped 8 bases, with 14 bases sitting between them. The germline gives CDR1 MNHEY, CDR2 SVGAGI. The CDR3 runs to 13 residues. The CDR3 sequence: CASRDLASDEQFF. DNA of the CDR3: TGTGCCAGCAGGGACCTAGCATCCGATGAGCAGTTCTTC.